Listed below are T cell receptor beta chains from one sample, sequenced in a study of blood T cell repertoires in COVID-19. TCRdb keeps only in-frame clones here, not all; method: immunoSEQ multiplex PCR. Of some 17,000 clones listed, 75% to 90% are singletons. The sample comprised peripheral blood. The receptor source for this set is a man between 60 and 70 years old with active COVID-19. The CDR3 runs from the conserved cysteine through the conserved F or W. A D gene is named only where the DNA matches it firmly. Some rows have no size entry. The others give once, few or many, or a class for an expanded clone.

d_call	clone_size	v_call	cdr3_length	j_call	cdr3_aa	cdr3_nt
TRBD1	NA	TRBV29-1	18	TRBJ2-6	CSVFVRDRGGTGANVLTF	TGCAGCGTTTTCGTGCGGGACAGGGGCGGAACTGGGGCCAACGTCCTGACTTTC
NA	NA	TRBV15	9	TRBJ2-1	CATHGEQFF	TGTGCCACCCACGGTGAGCAGTTCTTC
NA	NA	TRBV7-9	13	TRBJ2-5	CASSLDPYETQYF	TGTGCCAGCAGCTTAGACCCCTACGAGACCCAGTACTTC
NA	NA	TRBV19	15	TRBJ2-6	CASRPGATGANVLTF	TGTGCCAGTAGACCAGGGGCCACTGGGGCCAACGTCCTGACTTTC
TRBD1	NA	TRBV4-1	12	TRBJ2-1	CATTDRVNEQFF	TGCGCCACCACGGACAGGGTAAATGAGCAGTTCTTC
NA	NA	TRBV11-3	15	TRBJ1-2	CASSLERQSRYGYTF	TGTGCCAGCAGCTTAGAGAGACAGTCTCGTTATGGCTACACCTTC
TRBD2	NA	TRBV29-1	13	TRBJ2-1	CSVVLAGGNEQFF	TGCAGCGTTGTACTAGCGGGAGGGAACGAGCAGTTCTTC
NA	NA	TRBV5-1	19	TRBJ2-1	CASSLGRTNSGKVYNEQFF	TGCGCCAGCAGCTTAGGGAGGACTAACAGCGGCAAGGTGTACAATGAGCAGTTCTTC
NA	NA	TRBV3-1/TRBV3-2	15	TRBJ2-5	CASSRCPGGQETQYF	TGTGCCAGCAGCCGGTGTCCCGGGGGCCAAGAGACCCAGTACTTC
NA	NA	TRBV30	13	TRBJ1-5	CAYEGDSDQPQHF	TGTGCCTACGAAGGTGACTCGGATCAGCCCCAGCATTTT
NA	NA	TRBV5-6	16	TRBJ2-3	CASSRGGGWSTDTQYF	TGTGCCAGCAGCCGCGGCGGGGGCTGGAGCACAGATACGCAGTATTTT
TRBD2	NA	TRBV6-2/TRBV6-3	15	TRBJ2-5	CASSYSIAGAETQYF	TGTGCCAGCAGTTACTCGATAGCGGGGGCAGAGACCCAGTACTTC
TRBD2	NA	TRBV11-3	19	TRBJ2-7	CASSSEREGSLVRINEQYF	TGTGCCAGCAGCTCGGAGCGGGAGGGTAGCCTTGTTAGAATTAACGAGCAGTACTTC
TRBD2	NA	TRBV7-2	16	TRBJ2-5	CASSSLLAGGPETQYF	TGTGCCAGCAGCTCCCTTTTAGCGGGGGGGCCAGAGACCCAGTACTTC
NA	NA	TRBV12-5	13	TRBJ1-1	CASAELPNTEAFF	TGTGCTAGTGCAGAACTACCGAACACTGAAGCTTTCTTT
TRBD1	NA	TRBV5-6	16	TRBJ1-6	CASSLQQGAHALPLHF	TGTGCCAGCAGCCTACAACAGGGGGCGCATGCCCTACCCCTCCACTTT
TRBD2	NA	TRBV7-6	16	TRBJ2-5	CASSPGLRETGETQYF	TGTGCCAGCAGCCCCGGCCTGCGGGAGACTGGAGAGACCCAGTACTTC
NA	few	TRBV27	12	TRBJ2-1	CASSPLSDEQFF	TGTGCCAGCAGTCCATTAAGCGATGAGCAGTTCTTC